What follows are 20 T cell receptor beta chains derived from one specimen sequenced in a study of blood T cell repertoires in COVID-19. Some clones are missing from TCRdb's copy, which holds only in-frame ones; the method was immunoSEQ multiplex PCR. The table has fewer than 60,000 clones, about nine tenths seen once; the top ten hold roughly a tenth. Material: peripheral blood. The receptors shown here come from a human donor with acute or convalescent COVID-19. The donor label of this sample is uncertain.

The table lists this clone with a count of one. This rearrangement joins TRBV28 to TRBJ1-1, with 8 positions matching TRBD1. The V gene's germline CDR1 is MDHEN and CDR2 SYDVKM. This CDR3 is built from 15 residues. V was pared by 4 bases and J by 5 bases, with 9 bases of the junction left unmatched. The chain's CDR3 is CASSSPGTGDTEAFF. The CDR3 region has the DNA TGTGCCAGCAGTTCCCCCGGGACAGGAGATACTGAAGCTTTCTTT.

The genes are TRBV12-3 or TRBV12-4 and TRBJ1-1; tentative D call: TRBD1 (6 bases). Trimming removed 5 bases at V and 5 bases at J, with 12 bases between. The CDR3 has 13 amino acids. As DNA, the CDR3 is TGTGCCAGCAGTAATACAGGGTTTACTGAAGCTTTCTTT. Translation: CASSNTGFTEAFF.

The genes are TRBV4-1 and TRBJ2-1; 11 positions match TRBD2. CDR1 is MGHRA and CDR2 is YSYEKL in the germline V gene. This CDR3 comprises 16 residues. Germline trimming cut 7 bases from V and 10 bases from J; bases unmatched to any gene: 15. CDR3 nucleotide sequence: TGCGCCAGCAAGAACCCCGGGACTAGCGGATCGGGGGAGCAGTTCTTC. Its translation is CASKNPGTSGSGEQFF.

The genes are TRBV15 and TRBJ1-4, with 7 bases aligning to TRBD1. Per the germline V gene, CDR1 is LNHNV and CDR2 is YYDKDF (reference sequence). CDR3 size: 15 residues. The V gene end was trimmed by 0 bases and the J gene end by 8 bases; junction bases not matched to a gene: 6. The CDR3 loop is CATSRDKGAGEKLFF. CDR3 coding DNA: TGTGCCACCAGCAGAGATAAGGGGGCGGGCGAAAAACTGTTTTTT.

The genes are TRBV28 and TRBJ1-6; D might be TRBD1 (5 bases). Germline assignment: CDR1 MDHEN and CDR2 SYDVKM. This CDR3 region has 16 residues. V lost 7 bases, J lost 0 bases, and 13 bases lay in between. CDR3 region: CASNPGGSSYNSPLHF. The CDR3 bases are TGTGCCAGCAACCCCGGGGGAAGCTCCTATAATTCACCCCTCCACTTT.

CDR3 DNA sequence: TGTGCCAGCAGTCTTCTAGCGGGAGTAACAGATACGCAGTATTTT. Translating gives CASSLLAGVTDTQYF. This chain uses TRBV28 with TRBJ2-3; 10 nucleotides align to TRBD2. CDR1 and CDR2 (germline): MDHEN, SYDVKM. The CDR3 runs 15 residues. V trimming: 5 bases; J trimming: 3 bases; junction bases outside the gene matches: 5.

This clone appeared a single time. The rearrangement uses TRBV11-2 and TRBJ2-5; TRBD1 agrees at 9 bases. Germline CDR1 SGHAT, CDR2 FQNNGV. Trimming removed 5 bases from V and 1 base from J; junction bases left unmatched: 5. This CDR3 spans 15 amino acids. CDR3 protein: CASSVDRGAQETQYF. CDR3 in DNA: TGTGCCAGCAGCGTCGACAGGGGGGCCCAAGAGACCCAGTACTTC.

The DNA of the CDR3 is TGTGCCAGCAGCTACGGGATGAGGGCCCACGAGCAGTACGTC. This translates into CASSYGMRAHEQYV. The rearrangement joins TRBV13 to TRBJ2-7; maybe TRBD2 (5 bases). The CDR3 runs to 14 residues. Per germline, CDR1 PRHDT and CDR2 FYEKMQ (reference sequence). Trimming took 4 bases from V and 5 from J, leaving 15 bases between them.

J is TRBJ1-3 and V is TRBV19, with 9 bases lining up with TRBD1. The CDR3 has 16 amino acids. Germline V CDR1 and CDR2: LNHDA, SQIVND (reference sequence). V lost 6 bases and J lost 4; bases outside the gene matches: 10. The CDR3, as DNA: TGTGCCAGTAGGAGACCCGGGACAGGGAAAGGAAACACCATATATTTT. As protein: CASRRPGTGKGNTIYF.

The chain combines TRBV19 with TRBJ2-3; possible D gene TRBD2, 7 bases. From germline, CDR1 is LNHDA and CDR2 SQIVND (reference sequence). Between the trimmed V and J ends, which lost 5 bases and 0 bases, there was a span of 24 bases. CDR3 length equals 19 residues. Here the CDR3 DNA reads TGTGCCAGTAGTGGGGGCGGTGGCGGGGGCCACCCTAGCACAGATACGCAGTATTTT. It specifies CASSGGGGGGHPSTDTQYF.

CDR3 sequence reads: CASSQDRPSGVVSYEQYF. The DNA of the CDR3 is TGCGCCAGCAGCCAAGATAGGCCTAGCGGGGTGGTCTCCTACGAGCAGTACTTC. The chain is built from TRBV4-1 and TRBJ2-7, with 9 nucleotides matching TRBD2. The J segment lost 0 bases and the V segment lost 0 bases, leaving 9 bases of the junction unmatched. This CDR3 contains 18 residues. The germline V gene encodes CDR1 MGHRA and CDR2 YSYEKL.

The rearrangement links TRBV7-9 to TRBJ1-6; no firm D call. V lost 8 bases to trimming and J lost 5 bases, with 13 bases between them. Germline values: CDR1 SEHNR, CDR2 FQNEAQ (reference sequence). The CDR3 extends over 14 amino acids. Written as DNA, the CDR3 is TGTGCCAGCCGATGGGGAGGTGATAATTCACCCCTCCACTTT. Its protein is CASRWGGDNSPLHF.

This clone was counted only a few times. The chain joins TRBV3-1 (or the pseudogene TRBV3-2) to TRBJ1-5, with D possibly TRBD1 on 6 matching bases. The CDR3 spans 15 residues. CDR1 is LGHDT, CDR2 YNNKEL, per germline (reference sequence). V was clipped by 4 bases and J by 0 bases, with 10 bases between them. The chain's CDR3 is CASSPGHGSNQPQHF. In DNA, the CDR3 is TGTGCCAGCAGCCCGGGACATGGTAGCAATCAGCCCCAGCATTTT.

The chain links TRBV12-3 or TRBV12-4 to TRBJ2-6; possibly TRBD1 for D (6 bases). V was cut by 6 bases and J by 9 bases, with 9 bases left in between. There are 12 residues in the CDR3. The CDR3 coding sequence is TGTGCCAGCAGAGCGACAGGCAACGTCCTGACTTTC. Its protein is CASRATGNVLTF.

The chain links TRBV6-5 to TRBJ2-7; the match to TRBD2 covers 7 bases. The CDR3 extends over 15 amino acids. V was pared by 7 bases and J by 2 bases, with 11 bases of the junction left unmatched. Germline-derived CDR1 and CDR2 are MNHEY and SVGAGI. The CDR3 DNA sequence: TGTGCCAGCACCCAAAGGGCTAGCGGTCCCTACGAGCAGTACTTC. The encoded protein is CASTQRASGPYEQYF.

The chain links TRBV4-1 to TRBJ2-3; 8 bases agree with TRBD2. V lost 5 bases and J lost 2; bases outside the gene matches: 9. The V gene's germline CDR1 is MGHRA and CDR2 YSYEKL. The CDR3 runs to 16 residues. The CDR3 reads CASSVRAGAFTDTQYF. CDR3 bases: TGCGCCAGCAGCGTCCGAGCGGGAGCTTTCACAGATACGCAGTATTTT.

V and J are TRBV20-1 and TRBJ2-7; 13 nucleotides match TRBD2. This CDR3 has 15 amino acids. V shed 3 bases, J shed 5 bases, and the junction held 7 bases outside the gene matches. Germline lookup yields CDR1 DFQATT and CDR2 SNEGSKA (reference sequence). The DNA of the CDR3 is TGCAGTGCTAGTCTCGGGACTAGCGGGACCCACGAGCAGTACTTC. Protein sequence: CSASLGTSGTHEQYF.

The chain joins TRBV12-3 or TRBV12-4 to TRBJ1-5; D gene uncertain. The CDR3 has 13 amino acids. V lost 3 bases to trimming and J lost 4 bases, with 7 bases between them. In nucleotides, the CDR3 is TGTGCCAGCAGTTTTTCCGAGAATCAGCCCCAGCATTTT. Protein product: CASSFSENQPQHF.

This chain joins TRBV7-2 and TRBJ2-5, with D possibly TRBD1 on 5 matching bases. Looked up from germline, CDR1 is SGHTA and CDR2 is FQGNSA. V lost 1 base to trimming and J lost 7 bases, with 13 bases between them. CDR3 length: 14 residues. CDR3: CASSLESRVGTQYF. CDR3 DNA sequence: TGTGCCAGCAGCTTAGAGAGCAGGGTAGGGACCCAGTACTTC.

The CDR3 bases are TGTGCCAGCAGCTGGACTAGCGGGAGGGCCGATATCGGGGAGCTGTTTTTT. This codes for CASSWTSGRADIGELFF. The chain links TRBV7-9 to TRBJ2-2; 15 bases fit TRBD2. The CDR3 consists of 17 residues. CDR1 and CDR2 from the germline V gene are SEHNR and FQNEAQ (reference sequence). Unmatched junction bases numbered 7, after V lost 4 bases and J lost 7 bases.